A selection of T cell receptor beta chains follows, all from one sample in a study of shared clonotypes between healthy human individuals. Assay used: immunoSEQ multiplex PCR; TCRdb lists only in-frame clones, some missing. This table holds 400,000 to 600,000 clones, roughly 83% found once. The sequenced sample consisted of PBMCs. These receptors came from a woman in her thirties or forties in good health. Some clones in this sample may be carry-over from other donors' samples. Both conserved end residues are part of each CDR3. A D gene is named only where the DNA matches it firmly. Not every row has a clone size; where given, it reads once, few, many or a size class.

v_gene	abundance	d_gene	j_gene	CDR3nt	CDR3aa
TRBV29-1	NA	NA	TRBJ2-1	TGCAGCGTTCTTACTGGGGGTTCCTACAATGAGCAGTTCTTC	CSVLTGGSYNEQFF
TRBV30	NA	NA	TRBJ2-2	TGTGCCTGGGACAGAACGAACACCGGGGAGCTGTTTTTT	CAWDRTNTGELFF
TRBV27	NA	TRBD1	TRBJ2-1	TGTGCCAGCAGTTTTTGGACAGGGCAGACCAATGAGCAGTTCTTC	CASSFWTGQTNEQFF
TRBV6-5	NA	NA	TRBJ2-1	TGTGCCAGCAGCCAGGGGGCGGGAGGGCCCCAGTTCTTC	CASSQGAGGPQFF
TRBV6-6	NA	TRBD1	TRBJ2-7	TGTGCCAGCAGTAGGGACAGGGTCTACGAGCAGTACTTC	CASSRDRVYEQYF
TRBV4-2	NA	NA	TRBJ2-1	TGTGCCAGCAGCCACCCCAGGCATGAGCAGTTCTTC	CASSHPRHEQFF
TRBV5-6	NA	TRBD1	TRBJ1-2	TGTGCCAGCAGCTTGGCCGCCGGGACAGTCAATGGCTACACCTTC	CASSLAAGTVNGYTF
TRBV30	NA	NA	TRBJ2-2	TGTGCCTGGAGGGGGTCGAACACCGGGGAGCTGTTTTTT	CAWRGSNTGELFF
TRBV19	NA	TRBD1	TRBJ2-7	TGTGCCAGTAGTAACCCGGGACAGGGGGCGTCCTACGAGCAGTACTTC	CASSNPGQGASYEQYF
TRBV29-1	NA	TRBD1	TRBJ2-3	TGCAGCGTCCCTAACCAGGACAGGGGAGATACGCAGTATTTT	CSVPNQDRGDTQYF
TRBV7-2	once	TRBD1	TRBJ1-4	TGTGCCAGCAGTTACGACAGGGTTAGTGAAAAACTGTTTTTT	CASSYDRVSEKLFF
TRBV5-4	NA	TRBD2	TRBJ2-7	TGTGCCAGCAAAACCGGGACTAGCTCCTACGAGCAGTACTTC	CASKTGTSSYEQYF
TRBV15	NA	NA	TRBJ2-5	TGTGCCACCAGCAGAGATATAGAAGCTGTAACTACCCAGTACTTC	CATSRDIEAVTTQYF
TRBV11-2	few	NA	TRBJ2-7	TGTGCCAGCAGCTTAGGCACAGGTGTCTACGAGCAGTACTTC	CASSLGTGVYEQYF
TRBV4-2	NA	TRBD1	TRBJ2-2	TGTGCCAGCAGGGAGGCGGGACAGGGGTACGCCGGGGAGCTGTTTTTT	CASREAGQGYAGELFF
TRBV5-4	NA	TRBD1	TRBJ2-6	TGTGCCAGCAGCTCCTACAGGGGGCATCTGGGGACCAACGTCCTGACTTTC	CASSSYRGHLGTNVLTF
TRBV5-4	NA	TRBD2	TRBJ2-1	TGTGCCAGCAGCTTGGAGCGGGAGGCCCACAATGAGCAGTTCTTC	CASSLEREAHNEQFF
TRBV4-1	NA	TRBD1	TRBJ2-5	TGCGCCAGCAGCCGAGGACAGGGGGCTGAAGAGACCCAGTACTTC	CASSRGQGAEETQYF
TRBV28	NA	TRBD2	TRBJ2-1	TGTGCAGCAGGGGTAGCGGGAACGAGCTCCTACAATGAGCAGTTCTTC	CAAGVAGTSSYNEQFF
TRBV4-1	NA	TRBD2	TRBJ2-3	TGCGCCAGCAGCCTTAGCGGGAGGGGAGAAGATACGCAGTATTTT	CASSLSGRGEDTQYF
TRBV9	few	TRBD2	TRBJ2-3	TGTGCCAGCAGCCCGACTAGCGGGACAGATACGCAGTATTTT	CASSPTSGTDTQYF
TRBV28	NA	TRBD1	TRBJ1-2	TGTGCCAGCAGTCTTGGGACAGGGTTAGAGTTTGGTGGCTACACCTTC	CASSLGTGLEFGGYTF
TRBV5-1	NA	TRBD1	TRBJ2-5	TGCGCCAGCAGCCCGGACATTCAGGGGGCTGAGACCCAGTACTTC	CASSPDIQGAETQYF
TRBV6-5	once	NA	TRBJ2-6	TGTGCCAGCAGTTCAGGGGTATCTGGGGCCAACGTCCTGACTTTC	CASSSGVSGANVLTF
TRBV2	NA	NA	TRBJ2-7	TGTGCCAACCAACAGGGTCCGGACTACGAGCAGTACTTC	CANQQGPDYEQYF
TRBV9	NA	NA	TRBJ1-2	TGTGCCAGCAGCGTAGCTACGGGCAGGGCGGGTGGCTACACCTTC	CASSVATGRAGGYTF
TRBV4-3	many	TRBD1	TRBJ2-5	TGCGCCAGCAGCCAGGGACAGGGGGCCCAAGAGACCCAGTACTTC	CASSQGQGAQETQYF
TRBV5-1	NA	NA	TRBJ2-2	TGCGCCAGCAGCTCCGTGGGGACACTGAACACCGGGGAGCTGTTTTTT	CASSSVGTLNTGELFF
TRBV7-2	NA	NA	TRBJ1-5	TGTGCCAGCAGCTTAGTTAGCAGGGTTGAAGGGCCCCAGCATTTT	CASSLVSRVEGPQHF
TRBV10-3	NA	TRBD1	TRBJ1-5	TGTGCCAGCAGTGGGCAGACAGGGCATAGTCAGCCCCAGCATTTT	CASSGQTGHSQPQHF
TRBV4-1	NA	NA	TRBJ1-2	TGCGCCAGCAGCCAAGTGATACGGACCAACCGCTCAGTCTATGGCTACACCTTC	CASSQVIRTNRSVYGYTF
TRBV18	NA	TRBD1	TRBJ2-1	TGTGCCAGCTCACCCAAGGGGGACAGTGACAATGAGCAGTTCTTC	CASSPKGDSDNEQFF
TRBV25-1	NA	TRBD2	TRBJ2-3	TGTGCCAGCAGTGGGTCCTTAGCGGGAGCATCAGATACGCAGTATTTT	CASSGSLAGASDTQYF
TRBV7-2	few	NA	TRBJ1-1	TGTGCCAGCAGCTTAAGCAGGACAGTCACTGAAGCTTTCTTT	CASSLSRTVTEAFF
TRBV2	many	NA	TRBJ1-3	TGTGCCAGCAGGGCGGACAACTCTGGAAACACCATATATTTT	CASRADNSGNTIYF
TRBV5-1	NA	TRBD1	TRBJ2-1	TGCGCCAGCAGCTTGGCTCGGACAGGCCAGGGGCAGTTCTTC	CASSLARTGQGQFF
TRBV5-1	NA	NA	TRBJ1-5	TGCGCCAGCAGCTTGGGCGGGGATAACAATCAGCCCCAGCATTTT	CASSLGGDNNQPQHF
TRBV19	NA	TRBD1	TRBJ1-5	TGTGCCAGTAGTCCCGGGACAGGGAGAACCAAACCCCAGCATTTT	CASSPGTGRTKPQHF
TRBV7-9	NA	NA	TRBJ1-4	TGTGCCAGCAGTTTCGGGACGGAAAATGAAAAATTGTTTTTC	CASSFGTENEKLFF
TRBV7-8	once	NA	TRBJ2-7	TGTGCCAGCAGCCCGCGGGACGGCTACGAGCAGTACTTC	CASSPRDGYEQYF
TRBV5-1	NA	TRBD1	TRBJ2-7	TGCGCCAGCGCTCGGGGGGGTCAGGGACAGGGGTCCCACGAGCAGTACTTC	CASARGGQGQGSHEQYF
TRBV2	NA	NA	TRBJ2-7	TGTGCCAGCAGTACGACGGTCTCCTACGAGCAGTACTTC	CASSTTVSYEQYF
TRBV28	NA	NA	TRBJ2-5	TGTGCCAGCAGTTTATTCACGGTCTCGGTAGGGACCCAGTACTTC	CASSLFTVSVGTQYF
TRBV4-1	NA	NA	TRBJ2-7	TGCGCCAGCAGCCAATATATCAGCGAGCCATCCTACGAGCAGTACTTC	CASSQYISEPSYEQYF
TRBV4-2	NA	TRBD2	TRBJ2-7	TGTGCCAGCAGCCAAGATACGGGACTAGCGGGAGGGCGCTACGAGCAGTACTTC	CASSQDTGLAGGRYEQYF
TRBV7-2	NA	NA	TRBJ2-7	TGTGCCAGCAGCTTAGTGGGGGTCCGCACCTACGAGCAGTACTTC	CASSLVGVRTYEQYF
TRBV28	NA	TRBD1	TRBJ1-5	TGTGCCAGCAGCCGAAATACAGGGGTTCAGCCCCAGCATTTT	CASSRNTGVQPQHF
TRBV5-6	NA	NA	TRBJ2-7	TGTGCCAGCAGCTTGGGGTACGGCGGGATTTACGAGCAGTACTTC	CASSLGYGGIYEQYF
TRBV18	NA	TRBD1	TRBJ1-1	TGTGCCAGCTCACCAAGACAGGGGGAGACTGAAGCTTTCTTT	CASSPRQGETEAFF
TRBV7-2	few	NA	TRBJ1-2	TGTGCCAGCAGCTTACGCCCGGGGAGGGACTATGGCTACACCTTC	CASSLRPGRDYGYTF
TRBV7-9	NA	NA	TRBJ1-3	TGTGCCAGCAGCCTTGCCGCAGTCTCTGGAAACACCATATATTTT	CASSLAAVSGNTIYF
TRBV5-1	NA	NA	TRBJ1-1	TGCGCCAGCAGCTTGGCCGGGGGCACCACTGAAGCTTTCTTT	CASSLAGGTTEAFF
TRBV27	NA	TRBD1	TRBJ2-7	TGTGCCAGCAGTTTATCCGGGACAGGGTGGAACGAGCAGTACTTC	CASSLSGTGWNEQYF
TRBV6-5	NA	NA	TRBJ1-2	TGTGCCAGCAGTTATGACCCGGACCCCTCCTATGGCTACACCTTC	CASSYDPDPSYGYTF
TRBV6-6	NA	NA	TRBJ2-7	TGTGCCAGCAGTTACTCGGGACATAGTTCCCACGAGCAGTACTTC	CASSYSGHSSHEQYF
TRBV27	NA	TRBD1	TRBJ1-3	TGTGCCAGCAGTTCTAGGACAGGGGGCGGAAACACCATATATTTT	CASSSRTGGGNTIYF
TRBV11-2	NA	NA	TRBJ1-2	TGTGCCAGCAGCCCCCAGCAGGGACTAATAAACTATGGCTACACCTTC	CASSPQQGLINYGYTF
TRBV15	NA	TRBD1	TRBJ2-2	TGTGCCACCAGCAGAGGGCAGGGGGCCGGGGAGCTGTTTTTT	CATSRGQGAGELFF